Listed below are T cell receptor beta chains from one sample, sequenced in a study of blood T cell repertoires in COVID-19. Libraries were prepared by immunoSEQ multiplex PCR; TCRdb keeps only in-frame clonotypes and omits some of them. The table shows some 120,000 clones, with about 80% occurring only once. The sequenced material came from peripheral blood. The receptors derive from a human donor in a cohort sampled during active COVID-19. The CDR3 runs from the conserved cysteine through the conserved F or W. A D gene is named only where the DNA matches it firmly. Clone size, where shown, is once, few, many, or a class for clones that have expanded.

>NA|TRBV5-1|few|TRBJ1-6
CASSLAGAGVFSPLHF
TGCGCCAGCAGCTTGGCCGGGGCAGGGGTCTTCTCACCCCTCCACTTT
>NA|TRBV4-1|NA|TRBJ1-1
CATGRGVSTEAFF
TGCGCCACGGGCAGGGGTGTATCGACTGAAGCTTTCTTT
>TRBD1|TRBV6-4|NA|TRBJ2-1
CASSDWGQGDEQFF
TGTGCCAGCAGTGACTGGGGACAGGGGGATGAGCAGTTCTTC
>TRBD1|TRBV2|NA|TRBJ2-7
CASSLETGDEQYF
TGTGCCAGCAGCTTAGAGACAGGGGACGAGCAGTACTTC
>NA|TRBV7-9|NA|TRBJ2-7
CASSLGGRGALDEQYF
TGTGCCAGCAGCTTAGGGGGCAGGGGGGCCCTAGACGAGCAGTACTTC
>NA|TRBV4-2|NA|TRBJ1-2
CASSQEGTKTSNYGYTF
TGTGCCAGCAGCCAAGAAGGGACAAAGACCTCTAACTATGGCTACACCTTC
>NA|TRBV5-4|NA|TRBJ1-4
CASSLGGVNEKLFF
TGTGCCAGCAGCTTAGGAGGGGTTAATGAAAAACTGTTTTTT
>NA|TRBV19|NA|TRBJ1-1
CASTSPGRHTLTAEAFF
TGTGCCAGTACCTCCCCTGGGAGACACACGCTGACCGCTGAAGCTTTCTTT
>TRBD1|TRBV4-1|NA|TRBJ2-7
CASSPRQGSPYEQYF
TGCGCCAGCAGCCCACGACAGGGTAGTCCCTACGAGCAGTACTTC
>NA|TRBV5-6|NA|TRBJ2-5
CASSGTGSQETQYF
TGTGCCAGCAGCGGAACCGGGTCCCAAGAGACCCAGTACTTC
>NA|TRBV7-9|NA|TRBJ1-2
CASSLSVANYGYTF
TGTGCCAGCAGCTTAAGTGTGGCCAACTATGGCTACACCTTC
>NA|TRBV28|NA|TRBJ1-4
CASSLAGRGDEKLFF
TGTGCCAGCAGTTTAGCGGGTCGAGGCGATGAAAAACTGTTTTTT
>TRBD1|TRBV6-5|NA|TRBJ2-7
CASSSDRANEQYF
TGTGCCAGCAGCTCGGACAGGGCGAACGAGCAGTACTTC
>NA|TRBV6-5|NA|TRBJ2-3
CASNEGGSDTQYF
TGTGCCAGCAACGAAGGAGGGTCAGATACGCAGTATTTT
>NA|TRBV5-4|NA|TRBJ2-7
CASSSSGQKYEQYF
TGTGCCAGCAGCTCATCGGGACAAAAGTACGAGCAGTACTTC
>NA|TRBV30|NA|TRBJ2-1
CAWSVKPEHRVGYNEQFF
TGTGCCTGGAGTGTAAAGCCGGAGCACAGGGTGGGTTACAATGAGCAGTTCTTC
>NA|TRBV2|NA|TRBJ2-2
CASSGAGAGYNTGELFF
TGTGCCAGCAGCGGGGCAGGGGCCGGATACAACACCGGGGAGCTGTTTTTT
>NA|TRBV6-5|few|TRBJ1-2
CASNTGWPTWGGYTF
TGTGCCAGCAATACAGGGTGGCCTACTTGGGGTGGCTACACCTTC
>TRBD1|TRBV4-1|few|TRBJ2-7
CASSRPDRGEEQYF
TGCGCCAGCAGCCGCCCTGACAGGGGAGAAGAGCAGTACTTC
>NA|TRBV18|NA|TRBJ1-5
CASTVDTGNQPQHF
TGTGCCAGCACAGTGGACACGGGTAATCAGCCCCAGCATTTT
>NA|TRBV2|NA|TRBJ2-7
CASSDVTGYNYEQYF
TGTGCCAGCAGTGATGTTACAGGGTATAACTACGAGCAGTACTTC
>NA|TRBV6-1|NA|TRBJ1-5
CASSAEVAWGNQPQHF
TGTGCCAGCAGTGCTGAGGTAGCGTGGGGCAATCAGCCCCAGCATTTT
>NA|TRBV9|NA|TRBJ2-7
CASSVVAVSYEQYF
TGTGCCAGCAGCGTAGTTGCGGTCTCCTACGAGCAGTACTTC
>TRBD2|TRBV9|NA|TRBJ2-1
CASSDLSGGSYNEQFF
TGTGCCAGCAGCGACCTAAGCGGGGGGAGCTACAATGAGCAGTTCTTC
>NA|TRBV18|once|TRBJ1-1
CASSPAARNTEAFF
TGTGCCAGCTCACCCGCCGCTAGGAACACTGAAGCTTTCTTT
>TRBD2|TRBV10-3|NA|TRBJ2-1
CAISESSGGYNEQFF
TGTGCCATCAGTGAATCCAGCGGGGGGTACAATGAGCAGTTCTTC
>NA|TRBV19|NA|TRBJ1-5
CASSIGGYSNQPQHF
TGTGCCAGTAGTATAGGAGGGTATAGCAATCAGCCCCAGCATTTT
>NA|TRBV5-5|once|TRBJ1-1
CASSRGDGSYTEAFF
TGTGCCAGCAGCCGGGGGGACGGTTCTTACACTGAAGCTTTCTTT
>TRBD1|TRBV5-1|NA|TRBJ1-1
CASSLYGPGQGAKRNTEAFF
TGCGCCAGCAGCTTGTATGGCCCGGGACAGGGGGCGAAAAGAAACACTGAAGCTTTCTTT
>TRBD1|TRBV7-9|NA|TRBJ2-7
CASSSEERTGREQYF
TGTGCCAGCAGCTCAGAGGAGCGGACAGGGCGCGAGCAGTACTTC
>TRBD1|TRBV6-5|NA|TRBJ1-1
CASSYSGTGNTEAFF
TGTGCCAGCAGTTACTCGGGGACAGGGAACACTGAAGCTTTCTTT
>TRBD1|TRBV30|NA|TRBJ1-4
CAYLDRGNEKLFF
TGTGCCTATCTAGACAGGGGGAATGAAAAACTGTTTTTT
>TRBD2|TRBV5-4|NA|TRBJ2-1
CASSPGLAGAFYNEQFF
TGTGCCAGCAGCCCCGGACTAGCGGGGGCTTTCTACAATGAGCAGTTCTTC
>NA|TRBV29-1|NA|TRBJ1-2
CSVGQGDYGYTF
TGCAGCGTTGGGCAGGGCGACTATGGCTACACCTTC
>NA|TRBV28|once|TRBJ1-5
CASSSWSRNSNQPQHF
TGTGCCAGCAGTTCGTGGAGCAGAAATAGCAATCAGCCCCAGCATTTT
>NA|TRBV29-1|NA|TRBJ1-3
CSVEDQMSGNTIYF
TGCAGCGTTGAAGATCAAATGTCTGGAAACACCATATATTTT
>TRBD2|TRBV5-1|NA|TRBJ2-3
CASSLGLAGSTDTQYF
TGCGCCAGCAGCTTGGGACTAGCGGGGTCCACAGATACGCAGTATTTT
>NA|TRBV19|NA|TRBJ1-5
CASSIQGLSNQPQHF
TGTGCCAGTAGTATACAGGGGTTAAGCAATCAGCCCCAGCATTTT
>NA|TRBV9|NA|TRBJ2-3
CASSVVGFIGGTDTQYF
TGTGCCAGCAGCGTAGTCGGCTTTATAGGAGGCACAGATACGCAGTATTTT
>NA|TRBV2|few|TRBJ1-4
CASSEARGMNEKLFF
TGTGCCAGCAGTGAAGCAAGGGGGATGAATGAAAAACTGTTTTTT
>TRBD1|TRBV5-1|NA|TRBJ2-1
CASTPRDRGWNEQFF
TGCGCCAGCACCCCACGGGACAGGGGTTGGAATGAGCAGTTCTTC
>TRBD2|TRBV30|NA|TRBJ2-6
CAGTGGARPGANVLTF
TGTGCCGGAACCGGGGGGGCTCGGCCTGGGGCCAACGTCCTGACTTTC
>NA|TRBV7-8|NA|TRBJ2-7
CASSPRPYEQYF
TGTGCCAGCAGCCCGCGCCCCTACGAGCAGTACTTC
>TRBD1|TRBV27|NA|TRBJ2-7
CASSLGQGPYEQYF
TGTGCCAGCAGTTTAGGACAGGGCCCGTACGAGCAGTACTTC
>NA|TRBV30|NA|TRBJ1-6
CAWRTDSNSPLHF
TGTGCCTGGAGGACCGACAGTAATTCACCCCTCCACTTT
>NA|TRBV21-1|NA|TRBJ1-3
CASSKGASSGNTIYF
TGTGCCAGCAGCAAGGGCGCGAGCTCTGGAAACACCATATATTTT
>NA|TRBV11-2|NA|TRBJ2-7
CASSLGQGHEQYF
TGTGCCAGCAGCCTGGGGCAGGGGCACGAGCAGTACTTC
>TRBD2|TRBV6-5|NA|TRBJ2-7
CATRRGVGSYEQYF
TGTGCCACCCGGCGGGGGGTCGGCTCCTACGAGCAGTACTTC
>NA|TRBV5-6|NA|TRBJ2-7
CASSLPGGYEQYF
TGTGCCAGCAGCCTGCCCGGGGGATACGAGCAGTACTTC
>NA|TRBV12-3/TRBV12-4|NA|TRBJ1-2
CASSFAAAYGYTF
TGTGCCAGCAGTTTCGCCGCCGCGTATGGCTACACCTTC
>TRBD1|TRBV28|NA|TRBJ1-5
CASSGNRGTQPQHF
TGTGCCAGCAGTGGAAACAGGGGAACCCAGCCCCAGCATTTT
>NA|TRBV19|NA|TRBJ1-2
CASSNRSYGYTF
TGTGCCAGTAGTAACAGGAGTTATGGCTACACCTTC
>TRBD2|TRBV7-2|NA|TRBJ2-3
CASRTSGTDTQYF
TGTGCCAGCAGGACTAGCGGGACTGATACGCAGTATTTT
>TRBD1|TRBV5-1|NA|TRBJ1-5
CASSLGGTGREASNQPQHF
TGCGCCAGCAGCTTGGGAGGGACAGGGAGAGAGGCAAGCAATCAGCCCCAGCATTTT
>TRBD1|TRBV7-9|NA|TRBJ1-4
CASSPTGITNEKLFF
TGTGCCAGCAGCCCGACAGGGATCACTAATGAAAAACTGTTTTTT